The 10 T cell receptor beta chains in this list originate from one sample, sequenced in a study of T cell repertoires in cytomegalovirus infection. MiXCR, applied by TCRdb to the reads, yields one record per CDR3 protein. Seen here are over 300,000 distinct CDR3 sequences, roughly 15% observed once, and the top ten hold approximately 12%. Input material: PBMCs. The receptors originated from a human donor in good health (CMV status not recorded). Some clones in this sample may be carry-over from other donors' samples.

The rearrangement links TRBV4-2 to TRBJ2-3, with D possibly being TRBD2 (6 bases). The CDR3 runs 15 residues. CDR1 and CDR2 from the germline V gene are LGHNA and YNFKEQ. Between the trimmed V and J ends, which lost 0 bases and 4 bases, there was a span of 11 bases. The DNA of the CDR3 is TGTGCCAGCAGCCAAGATTGGTCGGGGGCAGATACGCAGTATTTT. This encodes CASSQDWSGADTQYF.

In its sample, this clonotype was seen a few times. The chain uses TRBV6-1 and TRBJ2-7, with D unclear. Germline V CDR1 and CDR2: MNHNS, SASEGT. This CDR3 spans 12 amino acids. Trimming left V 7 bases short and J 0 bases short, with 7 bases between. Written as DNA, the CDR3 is TGTGCCAGCATGAAGAGCTCCTACGAGCAGTACTTC. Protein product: CASMKSSYEQYF.

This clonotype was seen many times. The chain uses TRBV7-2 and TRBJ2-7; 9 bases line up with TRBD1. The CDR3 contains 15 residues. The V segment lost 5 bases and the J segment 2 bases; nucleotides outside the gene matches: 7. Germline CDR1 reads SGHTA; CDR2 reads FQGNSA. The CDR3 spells CASSRTGGGTYEQYF. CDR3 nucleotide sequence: TGTGCCAGCAGCCGCACAGGGGGCGGAACCTACGAGCAGTACTTC.

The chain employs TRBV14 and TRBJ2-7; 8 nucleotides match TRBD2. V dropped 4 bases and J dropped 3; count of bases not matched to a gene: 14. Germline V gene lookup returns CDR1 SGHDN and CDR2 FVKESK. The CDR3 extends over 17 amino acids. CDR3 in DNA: TGTGCCAGCAGCCGGACCGGAAGTAGCGGGGACCGCTACGAGCAGTACTTC. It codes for CASSRTGSSGDRYEQYF.

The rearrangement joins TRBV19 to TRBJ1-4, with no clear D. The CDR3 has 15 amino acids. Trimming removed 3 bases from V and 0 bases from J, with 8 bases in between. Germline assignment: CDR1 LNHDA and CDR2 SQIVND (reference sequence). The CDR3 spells CASSMAFATNEKLFF. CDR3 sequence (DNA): TGTGCCAGTAGTATGGCATTTGCAACTAATGAAAAACTGTTTTTT.

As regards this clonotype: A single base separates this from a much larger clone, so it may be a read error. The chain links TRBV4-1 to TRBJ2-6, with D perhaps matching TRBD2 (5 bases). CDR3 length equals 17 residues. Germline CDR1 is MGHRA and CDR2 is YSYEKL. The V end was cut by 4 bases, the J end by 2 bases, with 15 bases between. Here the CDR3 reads CASSLDIRGTGANVLTF. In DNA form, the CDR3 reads TGCGCCAGCAGCCTAGATATTCGGGGAACTGGGGCCAACGTCCTGACTTTC.

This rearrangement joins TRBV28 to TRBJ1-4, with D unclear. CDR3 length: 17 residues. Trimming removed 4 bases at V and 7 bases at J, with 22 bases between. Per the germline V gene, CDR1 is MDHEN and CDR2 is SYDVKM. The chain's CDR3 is CASSYQTRHGRSEKLFF. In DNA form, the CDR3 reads TGTGCCAGCAGTTACCAAACCCGACACGGTAGAAGTGAAAAACTGTTTTTT.

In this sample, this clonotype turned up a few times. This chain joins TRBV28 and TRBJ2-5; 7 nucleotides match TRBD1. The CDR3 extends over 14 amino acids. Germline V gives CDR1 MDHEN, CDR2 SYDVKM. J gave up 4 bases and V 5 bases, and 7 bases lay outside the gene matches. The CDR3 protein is CASSTDRQGETQYF. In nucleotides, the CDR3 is TGTGCCAGCAGTACCGATAGACAGGGAGAGACCCAGTACTTC.

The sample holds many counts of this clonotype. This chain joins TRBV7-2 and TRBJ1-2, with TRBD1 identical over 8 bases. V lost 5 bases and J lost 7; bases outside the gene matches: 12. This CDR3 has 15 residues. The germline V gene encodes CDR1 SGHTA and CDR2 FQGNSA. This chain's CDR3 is CASSPTLGQGGGYTF. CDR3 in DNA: TGTGCCAGCAGCCCTACTCTCGGACAGGGTGGTGGCTACACCTTC.

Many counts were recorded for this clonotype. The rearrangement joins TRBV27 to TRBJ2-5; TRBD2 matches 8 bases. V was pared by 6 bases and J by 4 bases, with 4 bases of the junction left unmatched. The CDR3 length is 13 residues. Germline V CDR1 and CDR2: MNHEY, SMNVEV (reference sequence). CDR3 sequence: CASSGLAGETQYF. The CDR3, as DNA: TGTGCCAGCAGCGGACTAGCAGGAGAGACCCAGTACTTC.